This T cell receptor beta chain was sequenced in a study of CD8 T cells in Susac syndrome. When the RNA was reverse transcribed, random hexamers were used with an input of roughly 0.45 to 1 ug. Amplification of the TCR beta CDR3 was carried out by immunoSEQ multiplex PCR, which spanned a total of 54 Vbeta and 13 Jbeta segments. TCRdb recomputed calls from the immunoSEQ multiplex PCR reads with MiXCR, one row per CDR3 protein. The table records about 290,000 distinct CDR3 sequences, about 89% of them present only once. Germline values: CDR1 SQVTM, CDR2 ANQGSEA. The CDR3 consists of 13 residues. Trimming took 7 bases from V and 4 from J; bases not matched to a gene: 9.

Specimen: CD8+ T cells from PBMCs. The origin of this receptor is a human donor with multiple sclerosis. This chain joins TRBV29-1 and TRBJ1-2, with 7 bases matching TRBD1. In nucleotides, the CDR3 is TGCAGCGCCCCCGTCGGGGACAGCTATGGCTACACCTTC. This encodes CSAPVGDSYGYTF.